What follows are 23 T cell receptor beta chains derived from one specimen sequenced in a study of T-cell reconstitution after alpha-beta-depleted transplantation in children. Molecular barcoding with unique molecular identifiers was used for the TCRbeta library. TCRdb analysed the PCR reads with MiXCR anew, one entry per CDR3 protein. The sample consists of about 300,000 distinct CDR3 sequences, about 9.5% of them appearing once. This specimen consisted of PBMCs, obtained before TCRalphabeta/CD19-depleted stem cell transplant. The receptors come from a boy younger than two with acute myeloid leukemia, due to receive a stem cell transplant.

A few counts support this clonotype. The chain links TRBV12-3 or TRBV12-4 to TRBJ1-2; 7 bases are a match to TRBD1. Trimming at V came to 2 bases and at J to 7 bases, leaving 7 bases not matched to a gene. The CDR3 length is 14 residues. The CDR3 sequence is CASSLRQGISGYTF. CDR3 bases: TGTGCCAGCAGTTTACGACAGGGAATCTCTGGCTACACCTTC.

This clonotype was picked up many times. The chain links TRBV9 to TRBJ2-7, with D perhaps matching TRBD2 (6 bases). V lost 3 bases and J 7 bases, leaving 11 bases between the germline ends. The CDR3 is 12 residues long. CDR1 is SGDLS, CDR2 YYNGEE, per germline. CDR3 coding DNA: TGTGCCAGCAGCGCGGAGGGCGTGGAGCAGTACTTC. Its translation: CASSAEGVEQYF.

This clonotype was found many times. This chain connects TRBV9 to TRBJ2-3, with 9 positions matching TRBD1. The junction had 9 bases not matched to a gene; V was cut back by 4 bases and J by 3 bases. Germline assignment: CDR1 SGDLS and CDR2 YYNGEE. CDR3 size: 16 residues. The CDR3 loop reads CASSLGTGSGTDTQYF. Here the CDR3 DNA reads TGTGCCAGCAGCCTTGGGACAGGGAGTGGAACAGATACGCAGTATTTT.

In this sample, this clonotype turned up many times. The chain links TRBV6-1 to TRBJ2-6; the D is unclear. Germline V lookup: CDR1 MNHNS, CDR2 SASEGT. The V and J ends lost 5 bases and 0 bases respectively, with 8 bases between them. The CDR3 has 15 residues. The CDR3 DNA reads TGTGCCAGCAGTCGAGGACCCTCTGGGGCCAACGTCCTGACTTTC. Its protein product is CASSRGPSGANVLTF.

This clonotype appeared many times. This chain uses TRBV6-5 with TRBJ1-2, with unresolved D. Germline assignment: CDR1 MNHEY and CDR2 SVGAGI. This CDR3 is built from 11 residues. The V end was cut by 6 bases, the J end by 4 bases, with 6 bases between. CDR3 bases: TGTGCCAGCAGCGACGTCTATGGCTACACCTTC. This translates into CASSDVYGYTF.

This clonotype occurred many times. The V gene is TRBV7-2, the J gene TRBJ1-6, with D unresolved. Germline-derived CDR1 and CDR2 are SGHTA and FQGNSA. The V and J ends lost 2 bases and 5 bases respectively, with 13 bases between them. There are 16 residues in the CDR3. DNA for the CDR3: TGTGCCAGCAGCTTAAGGGCCCGGATAAATAATTCACCCCTCCACTTT. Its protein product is CASSLRARINNSPLHF.

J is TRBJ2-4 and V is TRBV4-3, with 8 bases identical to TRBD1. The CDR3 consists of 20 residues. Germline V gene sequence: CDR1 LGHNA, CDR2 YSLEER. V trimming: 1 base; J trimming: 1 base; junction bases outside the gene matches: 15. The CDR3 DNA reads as TGCGCCAGCAGCCAAGGGGGTGACAGGGGCGGCGGTCTGGCCAAAAACATTCAGTACTTC. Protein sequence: CASSQGGDRGGGLAKNIQYF.

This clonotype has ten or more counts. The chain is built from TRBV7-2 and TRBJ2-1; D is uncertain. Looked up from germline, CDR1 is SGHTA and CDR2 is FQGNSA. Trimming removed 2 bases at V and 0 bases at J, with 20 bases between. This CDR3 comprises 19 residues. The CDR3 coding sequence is TGTGCCAGCAGCTTATCGAACACCCTGAATAGTCCCTCCTACAATGAGCAGTTCTTC. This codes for CASSLSNTLNSPSYNEQFF.

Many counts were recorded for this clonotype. The chain's CDR3 is CASSLLMGQGQFF. The CDR3 DNA is TGCGCCAGCAGCCTCCTAATGGGACAGGGGCAGTTCTTC. This chain links TRBV4-3 with TRBJ2-1; 9 bases are a match to TRBD1. Trimming removed 4 bases from V and 12 bases from J; junction bases left unmatched: 7. The CDR3 runs to 13 residues. CDR1 is LGHNA and CDR2 is YSLEER in the germline V gene.

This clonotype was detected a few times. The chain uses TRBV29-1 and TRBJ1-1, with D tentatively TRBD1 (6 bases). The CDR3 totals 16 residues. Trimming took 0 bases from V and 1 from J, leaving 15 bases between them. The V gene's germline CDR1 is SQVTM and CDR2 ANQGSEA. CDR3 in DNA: TGCAGCGTTGAAGATCGCAGGGGTGTGGGGAACACTGAAGCTTTCTTT. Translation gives CSVEDRRGVGNTEAFF.

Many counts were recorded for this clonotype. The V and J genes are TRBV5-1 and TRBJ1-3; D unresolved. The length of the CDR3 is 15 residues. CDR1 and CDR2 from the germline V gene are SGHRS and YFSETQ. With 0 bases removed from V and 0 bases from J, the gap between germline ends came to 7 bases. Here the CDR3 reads CASSLGMSSGNTIYF. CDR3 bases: TGCGCCAGCAGCTTGGGGATGAGCTCTGGAAACACCATATATTTT.

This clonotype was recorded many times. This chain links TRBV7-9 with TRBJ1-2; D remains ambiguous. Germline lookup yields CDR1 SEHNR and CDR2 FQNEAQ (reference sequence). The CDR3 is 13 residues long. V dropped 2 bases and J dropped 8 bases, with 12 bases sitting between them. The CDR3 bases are TGTGCCAGCAGCTTAAGGCTCCTCCGCGGCTACACCTTC. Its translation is CASSLRLLRGYTF. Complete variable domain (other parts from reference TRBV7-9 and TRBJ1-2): DTGVSQNPRHKITKRGQNVTFRCDPISEHNRLYWYRQTLGQGPEFLTYFQNEAQLEKSRLLSDRFSAERPKGSFSTLEIQRTEQGDSAMYLCASSLRLLRGYTFGSGTRLTVV.

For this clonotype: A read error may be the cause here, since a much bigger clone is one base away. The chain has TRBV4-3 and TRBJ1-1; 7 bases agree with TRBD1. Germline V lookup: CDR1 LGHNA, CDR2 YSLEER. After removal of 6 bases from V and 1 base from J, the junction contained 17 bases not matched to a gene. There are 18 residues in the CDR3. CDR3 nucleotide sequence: TGCGCCAGCAGACCTTTTCCGGGACAGTGTTTAGCGAACACTGAAGCTTTCTTT. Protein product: CASRPFPGQCLANTEAFF.

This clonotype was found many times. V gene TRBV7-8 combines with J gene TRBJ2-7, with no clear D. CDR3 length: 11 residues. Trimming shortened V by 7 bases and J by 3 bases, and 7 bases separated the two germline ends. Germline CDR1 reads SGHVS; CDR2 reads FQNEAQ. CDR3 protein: CASMGNYEQYF. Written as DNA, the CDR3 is TGTGCCAGCATGGGAAACTACGAGCAGTACTTC. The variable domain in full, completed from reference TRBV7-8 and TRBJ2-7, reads GAGVSQSPRYKVAKRGQDVALRCDPISGHVSLFWYQQALGQGPEFLTYFQNEAQLDKSGLPSDRFFAERPEGSVSTLKIQRTQQEDSAVYLCASMGNYEQYFGPGTRLTVT.

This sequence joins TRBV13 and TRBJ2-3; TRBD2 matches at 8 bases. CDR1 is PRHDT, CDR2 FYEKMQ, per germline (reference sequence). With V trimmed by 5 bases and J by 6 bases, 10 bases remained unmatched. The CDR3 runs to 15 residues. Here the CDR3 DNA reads TGTGCCAGCAGCCTTACTAGCGGCGTTTTTGATACGCAGTATTTT. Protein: CASSLTSGVFDTQYF.

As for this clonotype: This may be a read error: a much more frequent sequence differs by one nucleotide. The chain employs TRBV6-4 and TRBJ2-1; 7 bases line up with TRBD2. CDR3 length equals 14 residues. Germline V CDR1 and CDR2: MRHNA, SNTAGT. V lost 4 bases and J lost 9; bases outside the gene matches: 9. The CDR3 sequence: CASSGLPGGPEQFF. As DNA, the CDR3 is TGTGCCAGCAGTGGACTACCGGGGGGACCTGAGCAGTTCTTC.

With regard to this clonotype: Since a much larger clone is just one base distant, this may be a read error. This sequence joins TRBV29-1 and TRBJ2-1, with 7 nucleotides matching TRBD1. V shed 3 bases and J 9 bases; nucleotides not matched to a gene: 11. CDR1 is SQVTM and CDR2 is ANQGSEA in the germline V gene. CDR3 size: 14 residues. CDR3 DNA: TGCAGCGTTGAGCCAGGACAGGTGAGGAGTGAGCAGTTCTTC. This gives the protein CSVEPGQVRSEQFF.

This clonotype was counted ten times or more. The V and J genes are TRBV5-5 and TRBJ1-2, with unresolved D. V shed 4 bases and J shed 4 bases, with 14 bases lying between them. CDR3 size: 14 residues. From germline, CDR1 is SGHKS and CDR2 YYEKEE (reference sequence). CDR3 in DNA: TGTGCCAGCAGCCCGATGGCACTTAGCTATGGCTACACCTTC. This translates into CASSPMALSYGYTF.

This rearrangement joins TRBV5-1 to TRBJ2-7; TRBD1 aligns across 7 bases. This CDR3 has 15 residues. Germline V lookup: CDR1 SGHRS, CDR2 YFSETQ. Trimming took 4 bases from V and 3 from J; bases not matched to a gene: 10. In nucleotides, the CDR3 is TGCGCCAGCAGCCTCCGGGACAGAGGTCACTACGAGCAGTACTTC. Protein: CASSLRDRGHYEQYF.

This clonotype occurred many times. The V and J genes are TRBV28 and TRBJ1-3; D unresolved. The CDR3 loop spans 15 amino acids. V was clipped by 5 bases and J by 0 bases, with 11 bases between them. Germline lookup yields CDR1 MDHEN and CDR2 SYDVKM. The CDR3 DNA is TGTGCCAGCAGTCTTCTCTTCAGCTCTGGAAACACCATATATTTT. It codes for CASSLLFSSGNTIYF.

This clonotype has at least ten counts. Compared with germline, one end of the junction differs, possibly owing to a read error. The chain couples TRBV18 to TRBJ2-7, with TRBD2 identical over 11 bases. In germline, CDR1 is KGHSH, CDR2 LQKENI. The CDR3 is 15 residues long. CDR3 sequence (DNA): TGTGCCAGCTCGACTAGCGGGGACCTCTCTCCTTCCCCTTCCTTC. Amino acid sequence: CASSTSGDLSPSPSF.

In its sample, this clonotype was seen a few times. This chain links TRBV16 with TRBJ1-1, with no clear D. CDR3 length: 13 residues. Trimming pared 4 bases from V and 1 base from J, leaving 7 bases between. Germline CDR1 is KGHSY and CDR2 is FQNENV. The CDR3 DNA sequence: TGTGCCAGCAGCCGAACAGAGAACACTGAAGCTTTCTTT. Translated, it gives CASSRTENTEAFF.

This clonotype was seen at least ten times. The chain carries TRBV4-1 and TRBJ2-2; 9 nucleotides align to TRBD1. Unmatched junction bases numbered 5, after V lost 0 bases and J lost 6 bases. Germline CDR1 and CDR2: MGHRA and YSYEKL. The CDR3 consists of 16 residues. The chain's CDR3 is CASSQDGTGMAGELFF. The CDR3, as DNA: TGCGCCAGCAGCCAAGATGGGACAGGGATGGCCGGGGAGCTGTTTTTT.